The 6 T cell receptor beta chains below all came from one sample that was sequenced in a study of blood T cell repertoires in COVID-19 (dated by TCRdb to between 2020 and 2021). The library was obtained by the immunoSEQ multiplex PCR assay. TCRdb limited this immuneACCESS table to in-frame rearrangements with V and J called. A share of clones is missing; checked studies link under half to unresolved V genes, and the rest is unexplained. For this sample the table gives under 200,000 clones, of which around nine tenths were detected only once. The ten biggest clones cover approximately 0.5% of the sample. Sequenced material: peripheral blood. These receptors all stem from a man aged 45-65 years with acute or convalescent COVID-19.

V usage is TRBV28 and J usage is TRBJ2-3, with 7 bases lining up with TRBD2. The CDR3 has 13 amino acids. J lost 2 bases, V lost 8 bases, and 4 bases had no gene match. The germline V gene has CDR1 MDHEN and CDR2 SYDVKM. The CDR3 loop is CASRLAVTDTQYF. The CDR3 nucleotides read TGTGCCAGCCGGCTAGCGGTCACAGATACGCAGTATTTT.

J is TRBJ1-1 and V is TRBV7-8, with D possibly matching TRBD1 (5 bases). Per the germline V gene, CDR1 is SGHVS and CDR2 is FQNEAQ. The CDR3 is 14 residues long. V shed 0 bases and J shed 5 bases, with 10 bases lying between them. The CDR3: CASSLAGARTEAFF. The CDR3, as DNA: TGTGCCAGCAGCTTAGCTGGGGCGAGAACTGAAGCTTTCTTT.

This sequence joins TRBV6-6 and TRBJ1-1; D is unclear. V gave up 5 bases and J gave up 5 bases, with 6 bases separating them. The CDR3 is 11 amino acids. Germline V gene data show CDR1 as MNHNY and CDR2 as SVGAGI (reference sequence). CDR3 DNA sequence: TGTGCCAGCAGTCCGAGAACTGAAGCTTTCTTT. Protein sequence: CASSPRTEAFF.

CDR3: CASSPSRAQETQYF. The DNA for the CDR3 is TGTGCCAGCTCACCCTCCAGGGCCCAAGAGACCCAGTACTTC. The chain couples TRBV18 to TRBJ2-5; tentative D call: TRBD1 (5 bases). The CDR3 loop spans 14 amino acids. Trimming left V 3 bases short and J 1 base short, with 9 bases between. Germline-derived CDR1 and CDR2 are KGHSH and LQKENI.

The chain carries TRBV2 and TRBJ2-7, with unresolved D. V lost 7 bases and J 1 base, leaving 14 bases between the germline ends. Germline CDR1 and CDR2: SNHLY and FYNNEI. The CDR3 has 14 residues. CDR3 sequence reads: CASIKTVNSYEQYF. The CDR3 nucleotides read TGTGCCAGCATAAAAACTGTGAATTCCTACGAGCAGTACTTC.

The chain employs TRBV7-9 and TRBJ1-2; 9 nucleotides agree with TRBD1. Germline CDR1 and CDR2: SEHNR and FQNEAQ (reference sequence). Unmatched junction bases numbered 4, after V lost 4 bases and J lost 1 base. The CDR3 loop spans 15 amino acids. Here the CDR3 reads CASSSETGGNYGYTF. CDR3 in DNA: TGTGCCAGCAGCTCGGAGACAGGGGGTAACTATGGCTACACCTTC.